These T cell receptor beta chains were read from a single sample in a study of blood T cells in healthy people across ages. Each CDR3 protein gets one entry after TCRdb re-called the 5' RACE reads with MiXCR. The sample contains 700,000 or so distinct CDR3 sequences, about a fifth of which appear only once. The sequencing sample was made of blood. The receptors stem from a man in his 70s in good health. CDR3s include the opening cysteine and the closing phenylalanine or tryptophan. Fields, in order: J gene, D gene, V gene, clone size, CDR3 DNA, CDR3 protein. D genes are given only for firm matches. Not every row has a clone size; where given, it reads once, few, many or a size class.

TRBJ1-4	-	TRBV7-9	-	TGTGCCAGCAGCGACCCGGGACCGCGACTGTTTTTT	CASSDPGPRLFF
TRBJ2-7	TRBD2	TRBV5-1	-	TGCGCCAGCAGCCATGACGAGGGGTCTAGCGGGAGGCCATCCTACGAGCAGTACTTC	CASSHDEGSSGRPSYEQYF
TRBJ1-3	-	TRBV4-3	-	TGCGCCAGCAGCCTCGACGGAGCCTCTGGAAACACCATATATTTT	CASSLDGASGNTIYF
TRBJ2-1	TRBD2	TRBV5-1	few	TGCGCCAGCAGCCAAGGTATAAAGCGGGAGTCGGTAAATGAGCAGTTCTTC	CASSQGIKRESVNEQFF
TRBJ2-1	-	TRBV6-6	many	TGTGCCAGCAGTTACTCTTCCATGAAGTTGGGGAATGAGCAGTTCTTC	CASSYSSMKLGNEQFF
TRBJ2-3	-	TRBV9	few	TGTGCCAGCAGCGTAGCTGGGACGACCGGGGATACGCAGTATTTT	CASSVAGTTGDTQYF
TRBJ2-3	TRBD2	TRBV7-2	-	TGTGCCAGCAGCACGCGGGGGGCCGTAGATACGCAGTATTTT	CASSTRGAVDTQYF
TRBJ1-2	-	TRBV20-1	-	TGCAGTGCTAGAGATGCCGGGTCTAGAGACACCTTC	CSARDAGSRDTF
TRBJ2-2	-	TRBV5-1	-	TGCGCCAGCAGCTTGGTTGGTCAGGGTCAGTCCGGGGAGCTGTTTTTT	CASSLVGQGQSGELFF
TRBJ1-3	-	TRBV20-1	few	TGCAGTGCTAGGAGCTCTGGAAACACCATATATTTT	CSARSSGNTIYF
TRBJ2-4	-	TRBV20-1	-	TGCAGTGCTAGCTATACCTTAGCCAAAAACATTCAGTACTTC	CSASYTLAKNIQYF
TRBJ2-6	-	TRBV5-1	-	TGCGCCAGCAGTTCGACCACAGGGATGGGGGCCAACGTCCTGACTTTC	CASSSTTGMGANVLTF
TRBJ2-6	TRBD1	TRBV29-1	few	TGCAGCGTTGGGGACAGGGGAGCCGGGGCCAACGTCCTGACTTTC	CSVGDRGAGANVLTF
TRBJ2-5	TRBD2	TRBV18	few	TGTGCCAGCTCACCGGGACTAGCGGGGGGAAAAGAGACCCAGTACTTC	CASSPGLAGGKETQYF
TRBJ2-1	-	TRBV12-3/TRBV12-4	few	TGTGCCAGCAGTCCCGAGGGAACCACATACTTTAACAATGAGCAGTTCTTC	CASSPEGTTYFNNEQFF
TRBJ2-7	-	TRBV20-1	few	TGCAGTGCTAGTTCGGGCTCCTACGAGCAGTACTTC	CSASSGSYEQYF
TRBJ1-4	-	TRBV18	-	TGTGCCAGCTCACCACCGGTTGGGGGAAATGAAAAACTGTTTTTT	CASSPPVGGNEKLFF
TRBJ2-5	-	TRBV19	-	TGTGCCAGTATGAGGAGGATTGGGGGTCAAGAGACCCAGTACTTC	CASMRRIGGQETQYF
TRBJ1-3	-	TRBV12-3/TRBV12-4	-	TGTGCCAGCAGCGCACAGGGTTACACCATATATTTT	CASSAQGYTIYF
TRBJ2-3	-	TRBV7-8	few	TGTGCCAGCAGATTACAGGGAGATACGCAGTATTTT	CASRLQGDTQYF
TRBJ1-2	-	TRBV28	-	TGTGCCATCAAATGGGGGGTCCGTGGCTACACCTTC	CAIKWGVRGYTF
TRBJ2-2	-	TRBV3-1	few	TGTGCCAGCAGCCAAATACAATCGGGGACCGGGGAGCTGTTTTTT	CASSQIQSGTGELFF
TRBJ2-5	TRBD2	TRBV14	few	TGTGCCAGCAGCCAAGGACTAGCGGGCAGGACCCAGTACTTC	CASSQGLAGRTQYF
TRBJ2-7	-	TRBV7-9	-	TGTGCCAGCAGTCGGGACCGTAACTACGAGCAGTACTTC	CASSRDRNYEQYF
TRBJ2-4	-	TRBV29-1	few	TGCAGCGGGGTCGGGGGCGACTCCCTCCGGAACATTCAGTACTTC	CSGVGGDSLRNIQYF
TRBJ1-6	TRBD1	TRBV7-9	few	TGTGCCAGCAGCTCCCCCGGGACAGGGTTCGGCGCCCTCCACTTT	CASSSPGTGFGALHF
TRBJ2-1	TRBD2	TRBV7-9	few	TGTGCCAGCAGCCCCCGTGGTAGCGGGAAGAATGAGCAGTTCTTC	CASSPRGSGKNEQFF
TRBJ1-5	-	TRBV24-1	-	TGTGCCACCAGTGATTCCCAGGGGAATCAGCCCCAGCATTTT	CATSDSQGNQPQHF
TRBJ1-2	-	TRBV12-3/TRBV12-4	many	TGTGCCAGCTGGGGGGGTTGGGTTCTTGGCTACACCTTC	CASWGGWVLGYTF
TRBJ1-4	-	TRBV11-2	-	TGTGCCAGCAGCCGGGCCACCAATGCTGAAAAACTGTTTTTT	CASSRATNAEKLFF